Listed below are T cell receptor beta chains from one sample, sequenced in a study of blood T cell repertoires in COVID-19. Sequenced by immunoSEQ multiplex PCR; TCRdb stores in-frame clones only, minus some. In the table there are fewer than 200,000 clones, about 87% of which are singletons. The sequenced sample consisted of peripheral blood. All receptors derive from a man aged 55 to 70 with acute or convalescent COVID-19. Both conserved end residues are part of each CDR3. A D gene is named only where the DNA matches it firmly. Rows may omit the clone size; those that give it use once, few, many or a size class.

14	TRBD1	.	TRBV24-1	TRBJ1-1	TGTGCCACCAGCCCAGGACAGGGAAGGACTGAAGCTTTCTTT	CATSPGQGRTEAFF
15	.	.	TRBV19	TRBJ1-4	TGTGCCAGTAGTACACTGAATCTACCTGCGGAAAAACTGTTTTTT	CASSTLNLPAEKLFF
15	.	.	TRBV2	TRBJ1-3	TGTGCCAGCAGTGAAGGCAGGGCCTCTGGAAACACCATATATTTT	CASSEGRASGNTIYF
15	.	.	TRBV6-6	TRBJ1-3	TGTGCCAGCAGTGACGGGGACGGGGGTAGGAGCACCATATATTTT	CASSDGDGGRSTIYF
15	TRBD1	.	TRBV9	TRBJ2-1	TGTGCCAGCAGCGTAGCTGGGACAGGATACAATGAGCAGTTCTTC	CASSVAGTGYNEQFF
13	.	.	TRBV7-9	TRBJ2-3	TGTGCCAGCAGCTTAGGGGCATCGGATACGCAGTATTTT	CASSLGASDTQYF
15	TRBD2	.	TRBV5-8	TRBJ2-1	TGTGCCAGCAGCTTGGAACTAGCGGGAGCCATGGAGCAGTTCTTC	CASSLELAGAMEQFF
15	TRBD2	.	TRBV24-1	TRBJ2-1	TGTGCCACCAGTGACCGGACTAGCTCGAGAAATGAGCAGTTCTTC	CATSDRTSSRNEQFF
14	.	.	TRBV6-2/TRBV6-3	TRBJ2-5	TGTGCCAGCAGTTACACCAGAGGCCGTCAGACCCAGTACTTC	CASSYTRGRQTQYF
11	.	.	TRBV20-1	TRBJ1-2	TGCAGTGCTAGAAACTATGGTGGCTACACCTTC	CSARNYGGYTF
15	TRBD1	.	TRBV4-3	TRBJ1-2	TGCGCCAGCAGCCAAGAGGACAGGCTAAACTATGGCTACACCTTC	CASSQEDRLNYGYTF
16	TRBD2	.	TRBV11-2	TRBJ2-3	TGTGCCAGCAGCTTGTTAGCGGGATCCCGCACAGATACGCAGTATTTT	CASSLLAGSRTDTQYF
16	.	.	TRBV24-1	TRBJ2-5	TGTGCCACCAGTGATCGCCGACAGGGGAGGGGAGAGACCCAGTACTTC	CATSDRRQGRGETQYF
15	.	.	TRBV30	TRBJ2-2	TGTGCCTGGAGTGTTCCCAGACAGAACACCGGGGAGCTGTTTTTT	CAWSVPRQNTGELFF
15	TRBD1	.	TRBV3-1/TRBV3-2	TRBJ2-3	TGTGCCAGCAGCCTCCGACAGGGGAGCACAGATACGCAGTATTTT	CASSLRQGSTDTQYF
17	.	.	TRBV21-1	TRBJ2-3	TGTGCCAGCAGCAAAGAATCGGGAGGCTGCGGCACAGATACGCAGTATTTT	CASSKESGGCGTDTQYF
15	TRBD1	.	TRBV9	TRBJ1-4	TGTGCCAGCAGCCCCTGGACAGGGATAAATGAAAAACTGTTTTTT	CASSPWTGINEKLFF
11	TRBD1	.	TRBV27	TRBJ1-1	TGTGCCAGCAGCTCAGGGGGAAAAGCTTTCTTT	CASSSGGKAFF
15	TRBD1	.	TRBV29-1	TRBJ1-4	TGCAGCGTTGAGAACGGACAGGATGGTAATGAAAAACTGTTTTTT	CSVENGQDGNEKLFF
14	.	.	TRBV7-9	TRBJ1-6	TGTGCCAGCAGCTCCGGGACAAATAATTCACCCCTCCACTTT	CASSSGTNNSPLHF
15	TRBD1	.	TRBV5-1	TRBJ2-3	TGCGCCAGCAGCCTACAGGGGTACAGCACAGATACGCAGTATTTT	CASSLQGYSTDTQYF
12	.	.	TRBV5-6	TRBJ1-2	TGTGCCAGCAGCTTGCGGGGCTATGGCTACACCTTC	CASSLRGYGYTF
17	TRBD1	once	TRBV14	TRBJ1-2	TGTGCCAGCAGCCAACTCAGGAGACAGGGCGGGGACTATGGCTACACCTTC	CASSQLRRQGGDYGYTF
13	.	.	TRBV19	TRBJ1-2	TGTGCCAGTAGCCCGGGCAGGGACTATGGCTACACCTTC	CASSPGRDYGYTF
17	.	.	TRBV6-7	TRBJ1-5	TGTACCCGCCGCCTTAAGTGGACTCATGTTAGCAATCAGCCCCAGCATTTT	CTRRLKWTHVSNQPQHF
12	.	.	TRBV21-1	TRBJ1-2	TGTGCCACCGGACAGGATTGGTATGGCTACACCTTC	CATGQDWYGYTF
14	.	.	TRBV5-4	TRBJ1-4	TGTGCCAGCAGCCCGTGGGGCACTAATGAAAAACTGTTTTTT	CASSPWGTNEKLFF
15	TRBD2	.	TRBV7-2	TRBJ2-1	TGTGCCAGCAGGTCACTAGCGGGAGATTACAATGAGCAGTTCTTC	CASRSLAGDYNEQFF
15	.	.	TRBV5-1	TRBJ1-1	TGCGCCAGCAGGGTCGGACAGTACATGAACACTGAAGCTTTCTTT	CASRVGQYMNTEAFF
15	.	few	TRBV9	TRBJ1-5	TGTGCCAGCAGCCTAGGGGGAGCCGGGTTTCAGCCCCAGCATTTT	CASSLGGAGFQPQHF
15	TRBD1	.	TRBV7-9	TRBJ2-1	TGTGCCAGCAGCTCCCGGGACAGGGCGAACAATGAGCAGTTCTTC	CASSSRDRANNEQFF
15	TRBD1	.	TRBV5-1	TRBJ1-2	TGCGCCAGCAGCTTGGGTCCAGGGGGCAACTATGGCTACACCTTC	CASSLGPGGNYGYTF
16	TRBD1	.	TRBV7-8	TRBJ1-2	TGTGCCAGCAGCTTAGGCCTCGGGACAGGGAACTATGGCTACACCTTC	CASSLGLGTGNYGYTF
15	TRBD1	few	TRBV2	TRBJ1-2	TGTGCCAGCACCCAGGGGGAGTACTCTAACTATGGCTACACCTTC	CASTQGEYSNYGYTF
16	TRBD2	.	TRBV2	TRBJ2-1	TGTGCCAGCAGTGAAGCGGGCGGGGGGTGGTACAATGAGCAGTTCTTC	CASSEAGGGWYNEQFF
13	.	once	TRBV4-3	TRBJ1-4	TGCGCCAGCAGCCAAGCTATTAATGAAAAACTGTTTTTT	CASSQAINEKLFF
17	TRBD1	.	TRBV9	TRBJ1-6	TGTGCCAGCAGCGCGGGACAGGGGGGGTCCTATAATTCACCCCTCCACTTT	CASSAGQGGSYNSPLHF
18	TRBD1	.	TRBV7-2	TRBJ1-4	TGTGCCAGCAGCTTAGTGGGACAGGGGGTTTTTGCTAATGAAAAACTGTTTTTT	CASSLVGQGVFANEKLFF
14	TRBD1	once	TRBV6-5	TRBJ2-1	TGTGCCTCCAGGAGACAGGGCGGTCGTGATGAGCAGTTCTTC	CASRRQGGRDEQFF
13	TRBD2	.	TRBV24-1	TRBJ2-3	TGTGCCACCAGTGATCTCGGGACTAGCGGGCAGTATTTT	CATSDLGTSGQYF
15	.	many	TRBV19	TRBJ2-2	TGTGCCAGTAGTAGGCCCGTCGCGAACACCGGGGAGCTGTTTTTT	CASSRPVANTGELFF
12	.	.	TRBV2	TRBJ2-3	TGTGCCAGCAGTCCCGGCACAGATACGCAGTATTTT	CASSPGTDTQYF
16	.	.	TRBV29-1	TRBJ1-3	TGCAGCGTTGCTAGGGACACGGGCTTCTCTGGAAACACCATATATTTT	CSVARDTGFSGNTIYF
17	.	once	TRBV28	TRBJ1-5	TGTGCCAGCAGTTCCAACCCTACAGGAATTCGCAATCAGCCCCAGCATTTT	CASSSNPTGIRNQPQHF
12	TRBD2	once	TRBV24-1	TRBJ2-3	TGTGCCACCGGGACTACCGGTGATACGCAGTATTTT	CATGTTGDTQYF
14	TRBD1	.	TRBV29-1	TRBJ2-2	TGCAGCGTTTCTAGGACAGGGAACACCGGGGAGCTGTTTTTT	CSVSRTGNTGELFF
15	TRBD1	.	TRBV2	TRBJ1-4	TGTGCCAGCAGTGCCAGGACAGGGCGAACTGAAAAACTGTTTTTT	CASSARTGRTEKLFF
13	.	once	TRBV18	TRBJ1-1	TGTGCCAGCTCACGCCGACAGGACACTGAAGCTTTCTTT	CASSRRQDTEAFF
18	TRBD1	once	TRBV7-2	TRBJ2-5	TGTGCCAGCAGCGTCTGGGGGAGGGGGACAGGGCGTTTTGAGACCCAGTACTTC	CASSVWGRGTGRFETQYF
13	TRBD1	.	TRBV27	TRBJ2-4	TGTGCCAGCAGGGGACAGTCCAAAAACATTCAGTACTTC	CASRGQSKNIQYF
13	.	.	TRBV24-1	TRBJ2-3	TGTGCCACCAGTGACGTCCGGACAGATACGCAGTATTTT	CATSDVRTDTQYF